The present T cell receptor beta chain was sequenced within a study of circulating and synovial CD4+ cells in juvenile arthritis. About this clone itself: The antigen is not known.

Profiled with immunoSEQ multiplex PCR; TCRdb holds only in-frame clones, not every one. The sample records around 1,800 clones, 90% being singletons. Sequenced samples came from active juvenile idiopathic arthritis patients. Cells came from less than 12 mL of blood per patient. The CDR3 runs to 15 residues. Germline V gene sequence: CDR1 SGHVS, CDR2 FQNEAQ. Losses at the gene ends were 5 bases for V and 0 bases for J; bases not matched to a gene: 5. The study's findings and limits: Bulk blood CD4 repertoires were more diverse than these.

The sequenced material came from HLA-DR+ CD4+ T cells from blood. The subset: circulating pathogenic-like lymphocytes, sorted as HLA-DR+CD14-CD3+CD4+CD25low/- blood T cells. V usage is TRBV7-8 and J usage is TRBJ2-7, with 9 positions matching TRBD2. The clonotype originates from a human patient with juvenile idiopathic arthritis. Some clones in this sample may be carry-over from other donors' samples. The chain's CDR3 is CASSHGTSNSYEQYF. In DNA form, the CDR3 reads TGTGCCAGCAGCCATGGGACTAGCAACTCCTACGAGCAGTACTTC.